This entry is about one T cell receptor beta chain. Its antigen is as yet unknown. The entry originates in a study of T cell responses to AZD1222 COVID-19 vaccine. Measured with immunoSEQ multiplex PCR; TCRdb has only the in-frame clones, and not every one. The sample holds fewer than 120,000 clones, about 81% seen once. General study findings and limits: Reportedly, nearly half of unique spike TCRs recognized epitopes outside B.1.351/B.1.1.7 mutations. AZD1222 recipients seropositive at baseline numbered only 5 to 7. White British people made up most donors, females outnumbered males, and clonal diversity was possibly underestimated. Across spike, vaccine-associated CD4 TCRs were found, dominant at 160-218 and 743-854.

The material sequenced was peripheral blood, taken on day 0 of AZD1222 vaccination. The receptor was isolated from an adult in good health.

The CDR3 sequence is CATSRDRRGLHSPLHF. CDR3 DNA sequence: TGTGCCACCAGCAGAGATCGACGGGGCTTACATTCACCCCTCCACTTT. The chain combines TRBV15 with TRBJ1-6, with D possibly TRBD1 on 5 matching bases. This CDR3 is 16 amino acids long. CDR1 is LNHNV, CDR2 YYDKDF, per germline (reference sequence). The germline V and J ends were trimmed by 0 bases and 8 bases, with 14 bases remaining between them.